A single sample gave rise to the 13 T cell receptor beta chains below, sequenced in a study of control samples from healthy donors and cancer patients. Only in-frame clones appear in the TCRdb table, and some are missing; sequencing was by immunoSEQ multiplex PCR. The sample yields 120,000 to 150,000 clones, approximately 90% seen once. The sequenced material came from blood. The source is a woman between 25 and 40 years old in good health.

This chain uses TRBV6-5 with TRBJ2-3, with D possibly matching TRBD2 (5 bases). The ends were cut back, 6 bases at V and 3 bases at J, with 10 bases in the middle. The germline gives CDR1 MNHEY, CDR2 SVGAGI. There are 13 residues in the CDR3. The CDR3 coding sequence is TGTGCCAGCAGAAGGACTTATACAGATACGCAGTATTTT. Translation gives CASRRTYTDTQYF.

This clone was seen at least ten times. The chain couples TRBV29-1 to TRBJ2-7; 8 bases fit TRBD2. V shed 1 base and J 3 bases; nucleotides not matched to a gene: 14. The CDR3 consists of 17 residues. Per germline, CDR1 SQVTM and CDR2 ANQGSEA. CDR3 protein: CSVEGVSGGERVYEQYF. CDR3 nucleotides: TGCAGCGTTGAAGGGGTCTCGGGGGGGGAGAGAGTCTACGAGCAGTACTTC.

The sample holds one count of this clone. This chain links TRBV7-2 with TRBJ2-1; the match to TRBD2 covers 12 bases. J was trimmed by 0 bases and V by 3 bases; bases with no gene match: 6. The V gene's germline CDR1 is SGHTA and CDR2 FQGNSA. The CDR3 consists of 18 residues. The CDR3 region is CASSLVLAGGFSYNEQFF. The DNA for the CDR3 is TGTGCCAGCAGCTTGGTTCTAGCGGGAGGGTTCTCCTACAATGAGCAGTTCTTC.

V usage is TRBV27 and J usage is TRBJ2-5, with a tentative D call TRBD1 (6 bases). The V end was cut by 3 bases, the J end by 1 base, with 9 bases between. Germline-derived CDR1 and CDR2 are MNHEY and SMNVEV (reference sequence). This CDR3 has 14 amino acids. In nucleotides, the CDR3 is TGTGCCAGCAGTTTTCAGGGGCGCCAAGAGACCCAGTACTTC. The encoded protein is CASSFQGRQETQYF.

This clone appeared a few times. This rearrangement joins TRBV5-8 to TRBJ2-3, with TRBD1 identical over 8 bases. Trimming removed 3 bases from V and 3 bases from J; junction bases left unmatched: 9. The germline V gene has CDR1 SGHTS and CDR2 YDEGEE. The CDR3 sequence is 16 residues long. CDR3 residues: CASSSRGQGGTDTQYF. CDR3 coding DNA: TGTGCCAGCAGCTCCCGAGGACAGGGTGGGACAGATACGCAGTATTTT.

This clone appeared a few times. The chain recombines TRBV3-1 (or the pseudogene TRBV3-2) with TRBJ1-3, with D possibly TRBD1 on 5 matching bases. Germline V gene lookup returns CDR1 LGHDT and CDR2 YNNKEL (reference sequence). V lost 0 bases to trimming and J lost 4 bases, with 7 bases between them. The CDR3 has 14 residues. The CDR3 DNA is TGTGCCAGCAGCCAAGACAGGACAGGAAACACCATATATTTT. Protein product: CASSQDRTGNTIYF.

V is TRBV5-6 and J is TRBJ2-7; weak D call: TRBD1 (6 bases). Trimming removed 4 bases from V and 1 base from J, with 9 bases in between. The germline V gene has CDR1 SGHDT and CDR2 YYEEEE. The CDR3 has 13 residues. The CDR3 sequence: CASSDRTSYEQYF. The CDR3 DNA reads as TGTGCCAGCAGCGACAGGACTTCCTACGAGCAGTACTTC.

This chain connects TRBV19 to TRBJ1-4; D possibly corresponds to TRBD1 (5 bases). V shed 6 bases and J shed 4 bases, with 18 bases lying between them. The CDR3 is 16 amino acids. In germline, CDR1 is LNHDA, CDR2 SQIVND (reference sequence). The CDR3 spells CASRSRDGGYNEKLFF. As DNA, the CDR3 is TGTGCCAGTAGGAGCCGGGACGGAGGATATAATGAAAAACTGTTTTTT.

The gene calls are TRBV12-5 and TRBJ1-1, with 8 nucleotides matching TRBD1. Losses at the gene ends were 0 bases for V and 3 bases for J; bases not matched to a gene: 3. This CDR3 has 15 amino acids. CDR1 is LGHNT, CDR2 FRNRAP, per germline. CDR3 loop: CASGLVGRGHTEAFF. As DNA, the CDR3 is TGTGCTAGTGGTTTGGTAGGCAGGGGGCACACTGAAGCTTTCTTT.

This CDR3 reads CASSLRTSGDSYEQYF. The CDR3 DNA reads TGTGCCAGCAGCTTGCGCACTAGCGGGGACTCCTACGAGCAGTACTTC. The chain employs TRBV7-8 and TRBJ2-7; 10 bases match TRBD2. The germline gives CDR1 SGHVS, CDR2 FQNEAQ. The CDR3 is 16 amino acids. Trimming at V came to 3 bases and at J to 0 bases, leaving 5 bases not matched to a gene.

For the CDR3, the DNA is TGTGCCAGCAGCCTGACTAGCGCGGAGACCCAGTACTTC. Residues: CASSLTSAETQYF. The chain employs TRBV12-3 or TRBV12-4 and TRBJ2-5; 8 bases map to TRBD2. Trimming took 6 bases from V and 5 from J; bases not matched to a gene: 5. The CDR3 is 13 residues long.

This clone was seen a single time. Written as DNA, the CDR3 is TGTGCCAGCAGACACGCCGGGACAGGGGTCTACGAGCAGTACTTC. Translating gives CASRHAGTGVYEQYF. V usage is TRBV7-2 and J usage is TRBJ2-7; 10 bases are shared with TRBD1. V lost 6 bases and J lost 3; bases outside the gene matches: 8. CDR1 is SGHTA, CDR2 FQGNSA, per germline. The length of the CDR3 is 15 residues.

This chain links TRBV28 with TRBJ2-7; 10 bases agree with TRBD2. Per the germline V gene, CDR1 is MDHEN and CDR2 is SYDVKM. The CDR3 runs to 13 residues. The V gene end was trimmed by 6 bases and the J gene end by 1 base; junction bases not matched to a gene: 0. CDR3 in amino acids: CASRTSGSYEQYF. The CDR3 region has the DNA TGTGCCAGCAGGACTAGCGGGTCCTACGAGCAGTACTTC.